This is a list of T cell receptor beta chains from one sample in a study of cytomegalovirus exposure and HLA in healthy donors. Sequencing was performed with immunoSEQ multiplex PCR; in TCRdb, only in-frame clones are kept and a portion is missing. This sample has over 65,000 clones; about 71% occur once, and the top ten carry 7.2%. The specimen sequenced was PBMCs. These receptors were obtained from a woman between 40 and 55 years old in good health and CMV-seronegative. CDR3s include the opening cysteine and the closing phenylalanine or tryptophan. Fields, in order: V gene, J gene, CDR3 length, CDR3 protein.

TRBV7-9	TRBJ2-5	15	CASSVGDRPGETQYF
TRBV4-2	TRBJ1-1	15	CASSQAYGGSTEAFF
TRBV10-2	TRBJ2-1	12	CASSDGDRSSLF
TRBV4-1	TRBJ1-6	15	CASSPSGTGSTPLHF
TRBV6-1	TRBJ2-7	15	CASSEWVGEAYEQYF
TRBV2	TRBJ2-1	13	CATARDVDDEQFF
TRBV5-1	TRBJ1-6	14	CASSPGTGYSPLHF
TRBV30	TRBJ1-1	14	CAWSRGGSGTEAFF
TRBV7-7	TRBJ2-5	15	CASSLEWRGGETQYF
TRBV7-6	TRBJ2-2	16	CASSLAWAGESGELFF
TRBV11-3	TRBJ2-7	17	CASSSGQSRLVAYEQYF
TRBV7-2	TRBJ2-5	15	CASGSGGRGFETQYF
TRBV5-5	TRBJ2-7	17	CASSFVGMTGASYEQYF
TRBV5-1	TRBJ1-2	15	CASSLDAGEESGYTF
TRBV4-1	TRBJ1-2	15	CASSPGDRGLYGYTF
TRBV9	TRBJ2-3	14	CASTRTTSTDTQYF
TRBV5-5	TRBJ1-4	15	CASSFPTGGNEKLFF
TRBV6-1	TRBJ2-3	16	CASSDRLAGGPHTQYF
TRBV6-1	TRBJ2-7	12	CASSNYLHEQYF
TRBV6-5	TRBJ2-6	15	CASSYDGTGANVLTF
TRBV7-9	TRBJ2-1	15	CASSSQGAGYNEQFF
TRBV4-1	TRBJ2-3	16	CASSKGLATSTDTQYF
TRBV19	TRBJ2-7	15	CASSMKGDSSYEQYF
TRBV30	TRBJ1-5	13	CAWSLGGGQPQHF
TRBV18	TRBJ2-1	17	CASSGDVAGYSYNEQFF
TRBV7-9	TRBJ2-1	17	CASSLRGLAGAKDEQFF
TRBV7-7	TRBJ1-1	13	CASSLVRGGEAFF
TRBV6-1	TRBJ2-1	12	CASSPIGDEQFF
TRBV5-1	TRBJ1-1	15	CASRPGTGVGTEAFF
TRBV18	TRBJ1-1	18	CASSPPGGGRGENTEAFF
TRBV6-1	TRBJ1-3	14	CASSDRDSGNTIYF